This T cell receptor beta chain emerged from a study of blood T cell repertoires in COVID-19. Overall study: COVID-19 samples, acute and convalescent, were from the United States, Italy and Spain. In each case, the material was cDNA or gDNA derived from T cells, B-cell-depleted T cells, or PBMCs.

The protocol was immunoSEQ multiplex PCR, while the TCRdb copy is restricted to in-frame clones and leaves out a portion. Of roughly 220,000 clones listed, almost 90% are singletons. V lost 9 bases to trimming and J lost 5 bases; unmatched junction nucleotides: 11. This CDR3 comprises 15 residues. Germline loops: CDR1 SNHLY, CDR2 FYNNEI. V is TRBV2 and J is TRBJ2-1; 9 positions agree with TRBD2. The sample consisted of PBMCs or T cells enriched from blood (not recorded which). The clonotype was recovered from a man aged 30 to 39 who had been exposed to COVID-19. CDR3 protein: CASLYRRGGNNEQFF. CDR3 nucleotide sequence: TGTGCCAGTCTCTACAGGCGGGGGGGTAACAATGAGCAGTTCTTC.